The 22 T cell receptor beta chains below were found in one sample sequenced in a study of OX40 agonist ivuxolimab in advanced cancers. Produced via immunoSEQ multiplex PCR; TCRdb's table is partial and in-frame only. This table has roughly 26,000 clones, around three quarters appearing once. The sample consisted of CD4+ or CD8+ T cells sorted from blood, taken in a trial of the OX40 agonist ivuxolimab. The receptors derive from an adult with an advanced solid tumor such as melanoma, head and neck, liver or kidney cancer.

This chain connects TRBV4-2 to TRBJ2-1, with 10 bases matching TRBD2. The CDR3 has 14 amino acids. Germline V lookup: CDR1 LGHNA, CDR2 YNFKEQ. V dropped 3 bases and J dropped 7; count of bases not matched to a gene: 3. The CDR3 bases are TGTGCCAGCAGCCATCCGGGACTAGCGAATGAGCAGTTCTTC. It yields the protein CASSHPGLANEQFF.

CDR3 coding DNA: TGTGCCAGCAGTGCTCTGGGTAGGGTCCCCGGGGAGCTGTTTTTT. It translates to CASSALGRVPGELFF. The V gene is TRBV2, the J gene TRBJ2-2; D call uncertain. CDR3 length: 15 amino acids. V lost 4 bases and J 6 bases, leaving 15 bases between the germline ends. Germline V gene lookup returns CDR1 SNHLY and CDR2 FYNNEI.

The chain employs TRBV4-3 and TRBJ1-4; 8 bases align to TRBD1. The CDR3 extends over 16 amino acids. Germline lookup yields CDR1 LGHNA and CDR2 YSLEER. With 4 bases clipped from V and 4 bases from J, the junction kept 8 bases outside the gene matches. DNA of the CDR3: TGCGCCAGCAGCCGATCGACAGGGGCGTTTAATGAAAAACTGTTTTTT. It encodes CASSRSTGAFNEKLFF.

The chain uses TRBV10-3 and TRBJ2-1, with no clear D. CDR3 length: 17 amino acids. CDR1 and CDR2 from the germline V gene are ENHRY and SYGVKD. Trimming cost V 8 bases and J 6 bases, with 26 bases left between them. The CDR3 DNA is TGTGCCATCGGCAAAACCGCCGAGACCAGCAAGGGCAATGAGCAGTTCTTC. This gives the protein CAIGKTAETSKGNEQFF.

CDR3 region: CASFAGATEQYF. The CDR3 DNA follows: TGTGCCAGCTTTGCGGGAGCCACCGAGCAGTACTTC. This chain uses TRBV6-1 with TRBJ2-7; 7 bases match TRBD2. The CDR3 consists of 12 residues. CDR1 MNHNS and CDR2 SASEGT come from the germline V gene. Germline trimming cut 8 bases from V and 6 bases from J; bases unmatched to any gene: 7.

The V gene is TRBV4-2, the J gene TRBJ2-1; D tentatively reads TRBD1 or TRBD2 (6 bases each). Germline V lookup: CDR1 LGHNA, CDR2 YNFKEQ. The CDR3 has 15 residues. Trimming cost V 4 bases and J 7 bases, with 17 bases left between them. The CDR3 spells CASSLGGLGENEQFF. The CDR3 nucleotides read TGTGCCAGCAGCCTGGGGGGCCTAGGGGAAAATGAGCAGTTCTTC.

CDR3 sequence: CASSLVSSPSYEQYF. CDR3 DNA sequence: TGTGCCAGCAGCTTAGTTTCTAGTCCCTCCTACGAGCAGTACTTC. The chain employs TRBV11-2 and TRBJ2-7; D is uncertain. Between the trimmed V and J ends, which lost 1 base and 0 bases, there was a span of 10 bases. CDR3 length: 15 amino acids. Per the germline V gene, CDR1 is SGHAT and CDR2 is FQNNGV.

J is TRBJ2-1 and V is TRBV4-2, with D unresolved. Germline loops: CDR1 LGHNA, CDR2 YNFKEQ. V lost 1 base and J lost 10, with 14 bases in between. The CDR3 runs to 14 residues. CDR3 DNA: TGTGCCAGCAGCCAAGGACTTTTGGTGAGCGAGCAGTTCTTC. As protein: CASSQGLLVSEQFF.

The genes are TRBV7-2 and TRBJ1-5; 9 positions agree with TRBD1. Per the germline V gene, CDR1 is SGHTA and CDR2 is FQGNSA. V shed 3 bases, J shed 5 bases, and the junction held 5 bases outside the gene matches. CDR3 size: 15 residues. CDR3 sequence (DNA): TGTGCCAGCAGCTTTGGAACAGGGGGCGATCAGCCCCAGCATTTT. Translated, it gives CASSFGTGGDQPQHF.

V and J are TRBV4-1 and TRBJ1-2; 7 bases are shared with TRBD1. There are 14 residues in the CDR3. Germline CDR1 MGHRA, CDR2 YSYEKL. Unmatched junction bases numbered 3, after V lost 0 bases and J lost 5 bases. This chain's CDR3 is CASSQDSGGYGYTF. The CDR3 DNA sequence: TGCGCCAGCAGCCAAGATTCAGGGGGGTATGGCTACACCTTC.

This chain connects TRBV2 to TRBJ2-2; D gene uncertain. The CDR3 contains 11 residues. CDR1 is SNHLY, CDR2 FYNNEI, per germline. V lost 7 bases to trimming and J lost 7 bases, with 7 bases between them. The DNA of the CDR3 is TGTGCCAGCAACGAGGTCGGGGAGCTGTTTTTT. It encodes CASNEVGELFF.

The rearrangement uses TRBV9 and TRBJ2-1; TRBD2 matches at 8 bases. The trim removed 0 bases at V and 8 bases at J, leaving 10 bases unmatched. CDR1 is SGDLS, CDR2 YYNGEE, per germline. This CDR3 spans 16 amino acids. The CDR3 here is CASSVAGGPVGDEQFF. CDR3 DNA sequence: TGTGCCAGCAGCGTAGCGGGGGGGCCGGTCGGGGATGAGCAGTTCTTC.

V is TRBV6-1 and J is TRBJ1-5, with a possible D match to TRBD1 (5 bases). V dropped 10 bases and J dropped 3 bases, with 16 bases sitting between them. Germline lookup yields CDR1 MNHNS and CDR2 SASEGT. This CDR3 is 14 amino acids long. CDR3 in DNA: TGTGCCACCAGCCGGGGCAGGTCCAATCAGCCCCAGCATTTT. It is translated as CATSRGRSNQPQHF.

J is TRBJ1-3 and V is TRBV5-1, with a weak D call TRBD1 (6 bases). The CDR3 spans 17 residues. Germline values: CDR1 SGHRS, CDR2 YFSETQ. With 4 bases removed from V and 0 bases from J, the gap between germline ends came to 17 bases. The CDR3, as DNA: TGCGCCAGCAGCCCGGGGGGGACAAGGGTCTCTGGAAACACCATATATTTT. Amino acids: CASSPGGTRVSGNTIYF.

Written as DNA, the CDR3 is TGTGCCATCAGTGAGTCGACAGGGGGCAAGGAAAAACTGTTTTTT. Translating it yields CAISESTGGKEKLFF. This chain joins TRBV10-3 and TRBJ1-4, with 10 bases lining up with TRBD1. The CDR3 has 15 amino acids. The trim removed 0 bases at V and 8 bases at J, leaving 3 bases unmatched. Germline V gene sequence: CDR1 ENHRY, CDR2 SYGVKD.

The chain has TRBV30 and TRBJ2-4; D might be TRBD2 (6 bases). Per the germline V gene, CDR1 is GTSNPN and CDR2 is SVGIG (reference sequence). This CDR3 spans 23 amino acids. Trimming took off 3 bases at V and 1 base at J, with 37 bases between the two ends. In nucleotides, the CDR3 is TGTGCCTGGAGGTTCCTGACGGCGTTGGACCGGAGGGCCCCCAAGTGGGCCAAAAACATTCAGTACTTC. It translates to CAWRFLTALDRRAPKWAKNIQYF.

A remark on this clone: Other DNA sequences in this sample translate to the same CDR3. The rearrangement links TRBV18 to TRBJ1-2; no clear D. The CDR3 contains 14 residues. Trimming took off 0 bases at V and 8 bases at J, with 13 bases between the two ends. Germline V gene sequence: CDR1 KGHSH, CDR2 LQKENI. The CDR3 DNA reads TGTGCCAGCTCACCACCCCAGGAACAGAAAGGCTACACCTTC. As protein: CASSPPQEQKGYTF.

The V and J genes are TRBV28 and TRBJ2-7; TRBD1 might be the D (6 bases). The ends were cut back, 2 bases at V and 3 bases at J, with 11 bases in the middle. CDR1 is MDHEN, CDR2 SYDVKM, per germline. This CDR3 region has 14 residues. In nucleotides, the CDR3 is TGTGCCAGCAGTTTAATGGGCAGGGGCTACGAGCAGTACTTC. Residues: CASSLMGRGYEQYF.

The chain couples TRBV11-2 to TRBJ1-1, with TRBD1 as a possible D gene (6 bases). V lost 1 base and J lost 4, with 19 bases in between. The CDR3 runs 17 residues. The germline V gene encodes CDR1 SGHAT and CDR2 FQNNGV. The CDR3 DNA follows: TGTGCCAGCAGCTTAGTGGTTAGGGGGACGGGGGGCACTGAAGCTTTCTTT. Translation gives CASSLVVRGTGGTEAFF.

This clone is a singleton in its sample. The chain combines TRBV5-1 with TRBJ2-7; 9 bases fit TRBD1. This CDR3 is 14 amino acids long. V lost 0 bases to trimming and J lost 4 bases; unmatched junction nucleotides: 2. Germline CDR1 SGHRS, CDR2 YFSETQ. The CDR3 is CASSLDRGQYEQYF. The CDR3 bases are TGCGCCAGCAGCTTGGACAGGGGGCAATACGAGCAGTACTTC.

This clone has only a few counts. The chain has TRBV5-4 and TRBJ2-5; unclear D gene. V lost 2 bases to trimming and J lost 4 bases, with 3 bases between them. Germline-derived CDR1 and CDR2 are SGHNT and YYREEE (reference sequence). The CDR3 consists of 11 residues. The CDR3: CASSFAETQYF. The CDR3 DNA is TGTGCCAGCAGCTTTGCAGAGACCCAGTACTTC.

In this sample, this clone turned up once. The chain carries TRBV20-1 and TRBJ2-7, with 7 bases lining up with TRBD1. Germline lookup yields CDR1 DFQATT and CDR2 SNEGSKA (reference sequence). The CDR3 is made up of 11 amino acids. V shed 3 bases, J shed 6 bases, and the junction held 2 bases outside the gene matches. CDR3 nucleotide sequence: TGCAGTGCTAGTAGACAGGGCGAGCAGTACTTC. It specifies CSASRQGEQYF.